This TCR beta chain was retrieved from a study of cytomegalovirus exposure and HLA in healthy donors. Study results and caveats: The study labeled more than 150 TCR beta chains cytomegalovirus-associated. Despite most TCR sequences being rare, some public TCRs occurred in many donors.

The donors were part of the validation cohort, which consisted of more than 90 subjects and was separate from the first cohort of about 670 subjects. The CDR3 runs to 17 residues. The ends were cut back, 1 base at V and 1 base at J, with 12 bases in the middle. CDR1 is SGDLS and CDR2 is YYNGEE in the germline V gene. The data were produced by immunoSEQ multiplex PCR, yet TCRdb's version contains in-frame clones alone and is incomplete. The sample holds some 140,000 clones, around nine tenths seen once. This clone was seen only once. What it recognizes is unknown. The sequencing input was PBMCs. This clonotype was obtained from a man between 18 and 29 years old in good health and CMV-seropositive. This chain joins TRBV9 and TRBJ2-6, with D possibly TRBD2 on 6 matching bases. DNA for the CDR3: TGTGCCAGCAGCGTACAAAGGAGGGGATCTGGGGCCAACGTCCTGACTTTC. This gives the protein CASSVQRRGSGANVLTF. Full variable domain (remainder filled in from reference TRBV9 and TRBJ2-6): DSGVTQTPKHLITATGQRVTLRCSPRSGDLSVYWYQQSLDQGLQFLIQYYNGEERAKGNILERFSAQQFPDLHSELNLSSLELGDSALYFCASSVQRRGSGANVLTFGAGSRLTVL.